This TCR beta chain was sequenced in a study of cytomegalovirus exposure and HLA in healthy donors (TCRdb year 2017). Regarding the research as a whole: In an earlier analysis of 450 to 750 of the donors, 276 Gb of sequence data and some 120 million unique TCR beta sequences from 150 million to 200 million T cells were reported. The study aimed to test whether cataloging public T cell receptors could reveal signatures of past pathogen exposure. In a later analysis, previously published TCR beta repertoires from some 640 donors were re-analyzed and high-resolution HLA genotyping was added so that TCR occurrence patterns could be studied. In a later genetic analysis, genome-wide SNP genotypes for about 65% of the roughly 670 donors were used, and that subset was treated as a discovery cohort. The later analysis used no new phenotypic data to find candidate immune exposures, relying instead on TCR beta sequences and their occurrence across donors. Of the 300 to 400 genotyped donors, roughly 85% fell in the genetic ancestry cluster associated with self-reported Caucasian donors. The T cell repertoires of 670 or so subjects were profiled by immunosequencing and related to cytomegalovirus serostatus. An earlier analysis of more than 450 of the donors used high-throughput TCR beta sequencing to judge whether each TCR beta V gene segment behaved as functional or pseudogenic. Around 320 gigabases of sequencing data and tens of millions of unique TCR sequences were included in an early release covering about 600 HLA-typed donors. Class I and class II HLA loci were covered by the typing at four-digit resolution. Donor age, sex, ethnicity and CMV serostatus were compiled alongside the repertoire data. Among around 400 genotyped donors of the cohort, an average of approximately 240,000 unique TCR beta nucleotide sequences was sequenced per donor, of which approximately 18% were non-productive. The number of donors typed differed by locus, with roughly 620-630 for A, B, C, DRB1 and DQB1, roughly 550 for DQA1, under 610 for DPA1, and 472 for DPB1. Besides the first cohort of roughly 640 subjects, a separate validation cohort made up of over 95 different subjects was used. High-throughput TCR immunosequencing, statistical association of individual TCRs with disease status, and machine learning were combined to predict cytomegalovirus infection status. Several DR-DQ haplotypes were handled as single units for association and clustering because linkage in the cohort was strong. Every discovery cohort repertoire had been produced on one sequencing platform.

The cohort comprised some 730 healthy bone marrow donors. At the time of sampling, all cohort members were nominally healthy, though unrecorded immune exposures were likely present. The donor tested CMV seronegative and was one of the 352 seronegative cohort members. A peripheral blood sample was provided by each donor, and peripheral blood mononuclear cells were used for TCR beta sequencing. The Qiagen DNeasy Blood Extraction Kit was used to extract genomic DNA from the blood cell samples. As for this clone: The target of this receptor is not known. No quality values exist for individual bases; no much larger clone is one base distant.

Overall study results and their limits: The authors suggested that the approach could potentially be generalized to other disease states and immunological phenotypes. In a later analysis, several top co-occurrence clusters were reported to appear linked to parvovirus B19, influenza, CMV and Epstein-Barr virus. When HLA alleles, especially DR and DQ, strongly co-occurred, attributing TCR associations to individual alleles was difficult. Correlated functional status among segregating V segments might be attributable to linkage disequilibrium, but an unknown experimental factor could not be ruled out. An association between a missense DCLRE1C variant and V-gene and J-gene trimming of TCR beta chains was found in a later genetic analysis and replicated in an independent cohort. A cluster of highly shared sequence variants was judged likely to be a technical artifact of the sequencing pipeline. This cohort had only TCR beta chains sequenced, and the lack of alpha or paired-chain data limited which features could be detected. In vitro tests confirmed that three of the cytomegalovirus-associated TCR beta chains recognize cytomegalovirus antigens. Compared with equally common non-associated chains, HLA-associated TCR beta chains in a later analysis were more clonally expanded and had lower generation probabilities. In a later analysis, TCR association rates were found to vary across HLA loci, with the most associated TCRs seen for DRB1 alleles and the fewest for HLA-C alleles. The classifier was reported to diagnose cytomegalovirus status with high specificity and sensitivity in both the original cohort and the validation cohort. Because the 87-base-pair reads could not distinguish some IMGT-functional V segments, including TRBV6-2 and TRBV6-3, those segments were excluded. In an earlier analysis of approximately 590 of the donors, most TCR beta V segments appeared in productive rearrangements about 87% or about 30% of the time, broadly matching IMGT annotations. A later analysis found that most CMV-associated TCR beta chains appeared HLA-restricted, with HLA associations seemingly driven largely by CMV exposure. Most TCR sequences were seen in very few donors, while some public TCRs were found in many individuals. A further reported finding was that TCR beta sequences accurately predicted the HLA-A and HLA-B alleles for most subjects in the first cohort. The earlier analysis of a few hundred of the donors excluded approximately 17 rarely observed V segments, including chromosome 9 orphons, because counts were too low. The presence/absence analyses assumed that sequencing depth was roughly uniform across donors, and that assumption may not be true. The study gave a list of some 150 TCR beta chains associated with cytomegalovirus. Immune exposure information for the cohort was limited to CMV serostatus. In a later analysis, about 17,000 TCR beta sequences were associated with specific HLA alleles at a false discovery rate of 0.05. A later genetic analysis reported fewer N-insertions in productive TCRs among donors in an Asian-associated ancestry cluster than the roughly 690-donor mean. Because some donors lacked HLA typing at each locus, the association tests relied only on the typed subset.

The CDR3 numbers 14 residues from cysteine through phenylalanine. Left in the record is the CDR3 DNA by itself, 42 bases read in frame from the first base. Germline trimming amounts to 5 bases on V and 4 bases on J, with 4 as the count of junction bases outside the gene matches. Sequences KGHSH (CDR1) and LQKENI (CDR2) are obtained from the germline V gene. The receptor library was made with the immunoSEQ multiplex PCR assay. The multiplex PCR relied on a mix of 60 forward primers for TCR Vbeta segments and 13 reverse primers for TCR Jbeta segments. The CDR3 region of rearranged TCR beta genes was amplified from genomic DNA by a multiplex PCR assay. The Illumina HiSeq System was used to sequence the amplified TCR beta libraries as 87-base-pair reads. Under the source paper's analysis protocol: In a later analysis, tens of millions of unique TCR beta chains were counted across the roughly 700 repertoires, and approximately 9.9 million of these chains were shared by at least two donors. A nearest-neighbor algorithm error-corrected the raw reads and collapsed the reads into unique sequences, merging closely related sequences to remove PCR and sequencing errors. CDR3 sequences were aligned to IMGT reference sequences to assign V, D and J gene segments. For a sequence to be retained, a match of at least six nucleotides to both a V gene segment and a J gene segment was required. Rearrangements were classified as productive when the CDR3 lacked stop codons and remained in frame with V and J, and all other rearrangements were classified as non-productive. Following IMGT convention, CDR3 was defined as the stretch from the second conserved V-encoded cysteine up to the conserved J-encoded phenylalanine. The earlier analysis of 550 to 650 of the donors excluded any sequence lacking an unambiguous match to a single V gene segment. In an earlier analysis of several hundred of the donors, V segments were called functional above 56.7% productive rearrangements and were called segregating when the between-donor standard deviation exceeded 5%. A statistical classification framework was built for diagnosing cytomegalovirus status from the catalog of TCR beta chain sequences. A later analysis assigned V and J genes by comparing TCR nucleotide sequences with IMGT/GENE-DB human TR gene sequences. The TCRdist pipeline was used in a later analysis to assign CDR3 sequences and most-parsimonious VDJ recombination scenarios. In a later analysis, each TCR beta chain was defined by its CDR3 amino acid sequence together with its V-gene family, and reads without a unique V-gene family were excluded. In a later analysis, 500 to 700 highly shared, low-generation-probability nucleotide sequences were removed to address suspected cross-contamination and a sequencing artifact. In a later analysis, a clonal expansion index was calculated for each public chain from normalized within-repertoire ranks of inferred template counts. A later analysis computed generation probabilities with a VDJ recombination model fitted to out-of-frame rearrangements, and checked the results against IGoR. A later analysis scored TCR-TCR, TCR-HLA and TCR-CMV co-occurrence with hypergeometric tests, applying a repertoire-size bias correction to TCR pairs. In a later analysis, false discovery rates were estimated by permuting HLA or CMV assignments 20 times. In a later analysis, co-occurring TCRs were grouped using DBSCAN, with TCRdist sequence similarity added in when clustering inside HLA-allele-positive subsets. Repertoires with fewer than 30,000 or more than 120,000 public chains were left out of co-occurrence clustering, as were a handful of repertoires with anomalous nucleotide sharing. TCRdb mirrors the immuneACCESS table, restricted to in-frame sequences. Some clones are absent from its copies; in checked studies, under half trace to an unresolved V gene, and the reason for the others is unknown. V, J and clone size are those of that table, while D and trimming were read from the DNA. Across this sample there are under 200,000 clones, with roughly 84% seen only once. Roughly 1.9% of the sample rests with the top ten.

The chain joins TRBV18 to TRBJ1-3; TRBD1 lines up with 8 middle nucleotides. The sample taken for sequencing was PBMCs. The TCR sequence derives from a man in his late teens or twenties in good health and CMV-seronegative. This receptor has the CDR3 CASSAGQAGNTIYF. The DNA sequence follows: TGTGCCAGCTCAGCGGGACAGGCCGGAAACACCATATATTTT.